This paragraph covers one TCR beta chain sequence. Its antigen remains undetermined. The sample holds no much larger clone one base away, and base qualities are not on file. This record belongs to a study of blood T cell repertoires in COVID-19 (dated by TCRdb to 2019 to 2021). In terms of the full investigation: The collaborator samples originated in the United States, Italy and Spain and spanned the acute and convalescent phases of COVID-19. The material from the prospective study consisted of cDNA or gDNA derived from T cells, B-cell-depleted T cells, or PBMCs. Deeply sampled blood TCRbeta repertoires from subjects exposed to, actively infected with, or recovered from COVID-19 were included in the dataset. The repertoires were released in a freely available public database intended as a resource for research on the immune response to SARS-CoV-2. The samples were drawn from the first 160 participants of the ongoing ImmuneRACE study and from 950 to 1,500 subjects provided by 6 global collaborators. Nearly every sample came with metadata listing a de-identified subject ID, COVID-19 status, age in years and sex. HLA class I and class II types, where available, came from metadata supplied by the sample provider rather than from assay-based typing.

TCRbeta CDR3 regions were amplified from genomic DNA using the immunoSEQ Assay, a bias-controlled multiplex PCR. The original methods were these. The number of nucleated cells in each sample was estimated from the amplification of reference gene primers within the assay. To quantify the absolute abundance of each unique TCRbeta CDR3 rearrangement, sequence reads were collapsed and filtered. Productive Simpson clonality was computed per sample as the square root of Simpson's diversity index over productive rearrangements. Held by TCRdb, this immuneACCESS table contains in-frame sequences only and omits some clones. Under half of the omission traces to an unresolved V gene where checked; the cause of the rest is unknown. V, J and clone size reflect that table, while D and trimming were determined from the DNA. In all, the sample holds 65,000 to 90,000 clones, and 79% of those were seen once. Of the sample, roughly 29% is held by the ten largest clones.

Between the V and J ends, shortened by 3 bases and 4 bases respectively, the junction contains 12 bases. The germline V gene sets CDR1 to SGHRS and CDR2 to YFSETQ. Including the terminal cysteine and phenylalanine, the CDR3 comprises 14 residues. Just the 42-base CDR3 DNA is kept, in frame starting at base 1. The full study reports these points: Clinical and demographic metadata were provided uncurated, with the amount varying by source and participant.

Whole blood was collected in K2EDTA tubes by collaborating institutions according to the institutions' own protocols. For TCRbeta analysis, collaborators shipped samples in one of three forms: frozen whole blood, isolated PBMCs, or DNA extracted from either of those sample types. The clonotype was recovered from a man aged 60 to 69 with active or convalescent COVID-19. Sequencing used peripheral blood. The rearrangement joined TRBV5-1 to TRBJ2-3, and perhaps TRBD1 as D gene, on 6 matching bases. In nucleotide form, the sequence is TGCGCCAGCAGCTACAGAGAGGGGGCAGATACGCAGTATTTT. This sequence encodes CASSYREGADTQYF.